The 31 T cell receptor beta chains reported below all come from one sample, sequenced in a study of identical twins (dated by TCRdb to the mid-2010s). The protocol used for the library was 5' RACE. TCRdb shows the sequencer as Illumina HiSeq 2000. The public reads were reprocessed in TCRdb via fastp at Q25 and MiXCR, keeping in-frame beta chains. Every entry covers one CDR3 protein and lists the most common genes and DNA from its rows. The sample contains hundreds of thousands of distinct CDR3 sequences, 21% of them found a single time. The ten largest clones take up around 4.5% of the sample. The same data also contributed to another study, on T cells expressing NK-cell markers.

Sequences were obtained from PBMCs. These receptors were obtained from a woman aged 18-29 years in good health.

This clonotype showed up just a few times. The chain recombines TRBV20-1 with TRBJ2-7; tentatively, D is TRBD2 (5 bases). CDR3 length equals 13 residues. Germline V lookup: CDR1 DFQATT, CDR2 SNEGSKA (reference sequence). Trimming took 6 bases from V and 0 from J, leaving 12 bases between them. The CDR3 DNA reads TGCAGTGCCGTAGCGCCGAGCTCCTACGAGCAGTACTTC. Translated, it gives CSAVAPSSYEQYF.

This sequence joins TRBV5-4 and TRBJ2-7; D is possibly TRBD2 (5 bases). Trimming left V 4 bases short and J 1 base short, with 12 bases between. The germline V gene has CDR1 SGHNT and CDR2 YYREEE (reference sequence). The CDR3 length is 14 residues. The CDR3 coding sequence is TGTGCCAGCAGCCCGGAGGCCCAATCCTACGAGCAGTACTTC. It encodes CASSPEAQSYEQYF.

This clonotype was recorded many times. V and J are TRBV6-4 and TRBJ2-2, with D possibly TRBD2 on 6 matching bases. Looked up from germline, CDR1 is MRHNA and CDR2 is SNTAGT. Trimming removed 3 bases at V and 0 bases at J, with 8 bases between. The CDR3 contains 15 residues. CDR3 DNA: TGTGCCAGCAGTGAGGACTATTCGAACACCGGGGAGCTGTTTTTT. Protein sequence: CASSEDYSNTGELFF.

This clonotype was counted only a few times. The V gene is TRBV6-4, the J gene TRBJ2-5, with 9 bases matching TRBD1. Germline CDR1 MRHNA, CDR2 SNTAGT. With 6 bases clipped from V and 5 bases from J, the junction kept 10 bases outside the gene matches. The CDR3 is made up of 15 amino acids. DNA of the CDR3: TGTGCCAGCAGAATAGGACAGGGGATAGAGGAGACCCAGTACTTC. Encoded protein: CASRIGQGIEETQYF.

This chain connects TRBV20-1 to TRBJ2-3; TRBD1 matches at 8 bases. Germline V gene lookup returns CDR1 DFQATT and CDR2 SNEGSKA (reference sequence). This CDR3 comprises 14 residues. Trimming at V came to 5 bases and at J to 0 bases, leaving 4 bases not matched to a gene. CDR3 nucleotide sequence: TGCAGTGCTTCGGGACAGGCCAGCACAGATACGCAGTATTTT. As protein: CSASGQASTDTQYF.

This clonotype was found many times. This chain links TRBV12-3 or TRBV12-4 with TRBJ1-2; TRBD1 is a possible D gene (5 bases). V was shortened by 4 bases and J by 7 bases, with 19 bases between the two germline ends. This CDR3 is built from 15 residues. The CDR3 loop reads CASSSLGTIGVGYTF. For the CDR3, the DNA is TGTGCCAGCAGTTCCCTCGGGACGATTGGAGTTGGCTACACCTTC.

This clonotype was counted a few times. The chain carries TRBV12-3 or TRBV12-4 and TRBJ1-1, with D possibly TRBD1 on 5 matching bases. The V and J ends lost 6 bases and 2 bases respectively, with 13 bases between them. This CDR3 has 14 amino acids. CDR3: CASSQGQYNTEAFF. The CDR3 nucleotides read TGTGCCAGCAGCCAAGGACAATATAACACTGAAGCTTTCTTT.

V is TRBV21-1 and J is TRBJ2-7; TRBD2 is taken as the D call from the table, unchecked against the DNA. TRBV21-1 is deemed a pseudogene. This CDR3 contains 15 residues. The CDR3 loop reads CARPGLSGFSYEQYF. CDR3 coding DNA: TGTGCAAGACCCGGCCTTAGCGGGTTTTCCTACGAGCAGTACTTC.

This clonotype was detected a few times. The chain carries TRBV11-3 and TRBJ2-3, with D perhaps TRBD2 (5 bases). Germline lookup yields CDR1 SGHNT and CDR2 YENEEA. V was pared by 0 bases and J by 6 bases, with 7 bases between. This CDR3 has 13 amino acids. CDR3 amino acids: CASSLDWRDTQYF. In DNA, the CDR3 is TGTGCCAGCAGCTTAGATTGGAGGGATACGCAGTATTTT.

This clonotype was observed many times. The chain has TRBV20-1 and TRBJ2-1, with a weak D call TRBD2 (5 bases). Deletions cut 4 bases from V and 3 bases from J, with 7 bases between. CDR1 and CDR2 (germline): DFQATT, SNEGSKA (reference sequence). CDR3 length equals 12 residues. The CDR3 region has the DNA TGCAGTGCTAACCGGGACTACAATGAGCAGTTCTTC. Translating it yields CSANRDYNEQFF.

The CDR3 sequence: CASSEAVTARQFF. CDR3 in DNA: TGTGCCAGCAGTGAGGCGGTGACCGCGCGTCAGTTCTTC. The rearrangement links TRBV6-1 to TRBJ2-1; D ambiguous. CDR1 is MNHNS, CDR2 SASEGT, per germline. Trimming took off 3 bases at V and 13 bases at J, with 16 bases between the two ends. This CDR3 region has 13 residues.

There are a few counts of this clonotype. The chain links TRBV5-1 to TRBJ2-1; the D gene is possibly TRBD2 (5 bases). The CDR3 loop spans 14 amino acids. V lost 4 bases, J lost 1 base, and 9 bases lay in between. CDR1 and CDR2 from the germline V gene are SGHRS and YFSETQ. CDR3: CASSASGSYNEQFF. The CDR3, as DNA: TGCGCCAGCAGCGCTTCGGGATCCTACAATGAGCAGTTCTTC.

The V gene is TRBV11-2, the J gene TRBJ2-5; the match to TRBD1 covers 7 bases. The CDR3 contains 15 residues. Per germline, CDR1 SGHAT and CDR2 FQNNGV. Trimming cost V 1 base and J 3 bases; bases outside gene matches: 5. CDR3 loop: CASSLATGWEETQYF. The CDR3 nucleotides read TGTGCCAGCAGCTTAGCGACAGGGTGGGAAGAGACCCAGTACTTC. The variable domain in full, with the rest retrieved from reference TRBV11-2 and TRBJ2-5, is EAGVAQSPRYKIIEKRQSVAFWCNPISGHATLYWYQQILGQGPKLLIQFQNNGVVDDSQLPKDRFSAERLKGVDSTLKIQPAKLEDSAVYLCASSLATGWEETQYFGPGTRLLVL.

The chain uses TRBV5-1 and TRBJ2-1; 16 bases are a match to TRBD2. The germline V gene has CDR1 SGHRS and CDR2 YFSETQ. The J segment lost 8 bases and the V segment lost 4 bases, leaving 0 bases of the junction unmatched. The CDR3 totals 14 residues. The CDR3: CASSGTSGGDEQFF. The CDR3 DNA reads TGCGCCAGCAGCGGGACTAGCGGGGGGGATGAGCAGTTCTTC.

The table lists this clonotype with a few counts. The chain carries TRBV29-1 and TRBJ1-3; D is unresolved. Trimming cost V 3 bases and J 2 bases, with 8 bases left between them. The CDR3 length is 13 residues. Per the germline V gene, CDR1 is SQVTM and CDR2 is ANQGSEA. The CDR3 region is CSVDEGTGNTIYF. The CDR3 bases are TGCAGCGTTGACGAGGGTACTGGAAACACCATATATTTT.

The chain has TRBV5-1 and TRBJ2-5; D is possibly TRBD1 or TRBD2 (5 bases each). Germline CDR1 reads SGHRS; CDR2 reads YFSETQ. The CDR3 is 15 amino acids. V was trimmed by 6 bases and J by 0 bases, leaving 15 bases between them. The CDR3 is CASKIPGTYQETQYF. CDR3 coding DNA: TGCGCCAGCAAAATCCCAGGGACGTACCAAGAGACCCAGTACTTC. The whole variable domain, remainder taken from reference TRBV5-1 and TRBJ2-5, is KAGVTQTPRYLIKTRGQQVTLSCSPISGHRSVSWYQQTPGQGLQFLFEYFSETQRNKGNFPGRFSGRQFSNSRSEMNVSTLELGDSALYLCASKIPGTYQETQYFGPGTRLLVL.

The rearrangement joins TRBV5-1 to TRBJ1-6; D gene uncertain. This CDR3 has 13 amino acids. The ends were cut back, 5 bases at V and 9 bases at J, with 12 bases in the middle. In germline, CDR1 is SGHRS, CDR2 YFSETQ. The CDR3 reads CASSSDSGSPLHF. The CDR3 DNA reads TGCGCCAGCAGTTCGGATTCAGGTTCACCCCTCCACTTT.

The V call is TRBV6-5, the J call TRBJ2-4, with 11 bases aligning to TRBD2. V dropped 4 bases and J dropped 6; count of bases not matched to a gene: 8. This CDR3 comprises 16 residues. Looked up from germline, CDR1 is MNHEY and CDR2 is SVGAGI. The CDR3 loop is CASSFPTTSGRNIQYF. The CDR3 DNA reads as TGTGCCAGCAGTTTCCCAACCACTAGCGGGAGAAACATTCAGTACTTC.

V gene TRBV9 combines with J gene TRBJ2-1; tentative D call: TRBD2 (7 bases). Trimming pared 7 bases from V and 9 bases from J, leaving 23 bases between. Germline V gene sequence: CDR1 SGDLS, CDR2 YYNGEE. The CDR3 contains 15 residues. The CDR3 DNA is TGTGCCAGCCGGGTAGGGGGGGCGGAAAGGGGTGAGCAGTTCTTC. Residues: CASRVGGAERGEQFF.

This clonotype was seen a handful of times. This chain links TRBV7-9 with TRBJ2-1; D is unresolved. The CDR3 runs 16 residues. V shed 5 bases and J shed 0 bases, with 14 bases lying between them. CDR1 is SEHNR and CDR2 is FQNEAQ in the germline V gene (reference sequence). The CDR3 spells CASSGSRGSSYNEQFF. The DNA of the CDR3 is TGTGCCAGCAGCGGCAGTAGAGGCAGCTCCTACAATGAGCAGTTCTTC.

This rearrangement joins TRBV6-1 to TRBJ2-3; 8 nucleotides match TRBD2. Germline values: CDR1 MNHNS, CDR2 SASEGT. The CDR3 runs 14 residues. V shed 6 bases, J shed 5 bases, and the junction held 7 bases outside the gene matches. CDR3 bases: TGTGCCAGCAGCCTCCGGGGGGGGCGAGATACGCAGTATTTT. It codes for CASSLRGGRDTQYF.

This clonotype was detected only a few times. The chain joins TRBV20-1 to TRBJ2-4; the D gene is possibly TRBD1 (6 bases). The CDR3 covers 13 residues. V lost 0 bases and J 7 bases, leaving 10 bases between the germline ends. From germline, CDR1 is DFQATT and CDR2 SNEGSKA (reference sequence). The CDR3 sequence: CSARDKTGNIQYF. The CDR3 nucleotides are TGCAGTGCTAGAGACAAAACAGGGAACATTCAGTACTTC.

This clonotype was seen a few times. The chain joins TRBV11-2 to TRBJ2-7; TRBD2 is a possible D gene (5 bases). The V end lost 4 bases, the J end lost 0 bases, and 7 bases lay between the germline ends. CDR3 size: 13 residues. Germline loops: CDR1 SGHAT, CDR2 FQNNGV. In DNA form, the CDR3 reads TGTGCCAGCAGCTCCGGGGACTCCTACGAGCAGTACTTC. It translates to CASSSGDSYEQYF.

This clonotype was seen only a few times. The chain uses TRBV12-3 or TRBV12-4 and TRBJ2-7; TRBD1 or TRBD2 may be the D gene (6 bases each). The CDR3 is 13 residues long. V was shortened by 11 bases and J by 9 bases, with 23 bases between the two germline ends. CDR3 sequence: CASSGTLAGGQYF. The CDR3 nucleotides are TGTGCCTCTTCCGGGACACTCGCCGGGGGGCAGTACTTC.

This clonotype was seen more than once but under ten times. The rearrangement links TRBV12-3 or TRBV12-4 to TRBJ2-3; TRBD2 agrees at 10 bases. After removal of 1 base from V and 5 bases from J, the junction contained 6 bases not matched to a gene. The CDR3 covers 16 residues. CDR3 DNA: TGTGCCAGCAGTTTAGTAAGCGGGGGGGCTAGAGATACGCAGTATTTT. Protein: CASSLVSGGARDTQYF.

This clonotype was seen more than once but under ten times. The chain recombines TRBV7-8 with TRBJ2-7; no definite D call. From germline, CDR1 is SGHVS and CDR2 FQNEAQ. Trimming stripped 0 bases from V and 7 bases from J, with 10 bases between. The CDR3 runs to 13 residues. The CDR3 DNA reads TGTGCCAGCAGCTTAGCGCTTTGGCAGGAGCAGTACTTC. Its translation is CASSLALWQEQYF.

The table lists this clonotype with a few counts. The V gene is TRBV15, the J gene TRBJ2-7; D might be TRBD1 (7 bases). V was clipped by 2 bases and J by 7 bases, with 9 bases between them. The CDR3 spans 12 residues. Germline V CDR1 and CDR2: LNHNV, YYDKDF (reference sequence). CDR3 amino acids: CATSRPGGEQYF. The DNA for the CDR3 is TGTGCCACCAGCAGACCAGGGGGGGAGCAGTACTTC.

A single count supports this clonotype. The CDR3 DNA reads TGCGCCAGCAGCCAAGATTCCCCCGGGACTAACTACAATGAGCAGTTCTTC. Translation: CASSQDSPGTNYNEQFF. The chain uses TRBV4-3 and TRBJ2-1; 7 bases fit TRBD2. Germline-derived CDR1 and CDR2 are LGHNA and YSLEER. With V trimmed by 0 bases and J by 3 bases, 8 bases remained unmatched. The CDR3 totals 17 residues.

V gene TRBV12-3 or TRBV12-4 combines with J gene TRBJ2-7; no clear D gene. CDR3 length equals 14 residues. The germline V and J ends were trimmed by 3 bases and 6 bases, with 15 bases remaining between them. CDR3 DNA: TGTGCCAGCAGTTTCACGGGTGGGTCGGCCGAGCAGTACTTC. Translating it yields CASSFTGGSAEQYF.

This clonotype was recorded at least ten times. The CDR3 nucleotides read TGCGCCAGCAGCTCGACTAGCGGGACCTTGAATGAGCAGTTCTTC. Encoded protein: CASSSTSGTLNEQFF. The gene calls are TRBV5-1 and TRBJ2-1; 11 nucleotides agree with TRBD2. The germline V gene encodes CDR1 SGHRS and CDR2 YFSETQ. The CDR3 extends over 15 amino acids. V was pared by 3 bases and J by 7 bases, with 6 bases of the junction left unmatched.

This clonotype showed up just a few times. Written as DNA, the CDR3 is TGCGCCAGCAGCTTGATCCCGGGGGAGGCGAACATTCAGTACTTC. Translation: CASSLIPGEANIQYF. The V gene is TRBV5-1, the J gene TRBJ2-4; D perhaps matches TRBD2 (6 bases). Germline loops: CDR1 SGHRS, CDR2 YFSETQ. The CDR3 has 15 residues. The ends were cut back, 1 base at V and 7 bases at J, with 15 bases in the middle.